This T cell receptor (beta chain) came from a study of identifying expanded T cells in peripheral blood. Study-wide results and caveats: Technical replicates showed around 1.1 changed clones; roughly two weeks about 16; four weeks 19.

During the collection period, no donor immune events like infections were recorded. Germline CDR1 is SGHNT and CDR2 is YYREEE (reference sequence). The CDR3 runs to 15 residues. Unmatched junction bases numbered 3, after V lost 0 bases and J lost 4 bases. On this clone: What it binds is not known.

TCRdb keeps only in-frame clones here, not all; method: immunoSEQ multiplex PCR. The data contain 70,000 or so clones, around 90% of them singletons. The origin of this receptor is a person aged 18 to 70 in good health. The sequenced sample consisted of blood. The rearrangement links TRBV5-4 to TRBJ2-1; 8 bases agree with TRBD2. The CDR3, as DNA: TGTGCCAGCAGCTTGGGTACTAGCGGTTACAATGAGCAGTTCTTC. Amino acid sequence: CASSLGTSGYNEQFF.